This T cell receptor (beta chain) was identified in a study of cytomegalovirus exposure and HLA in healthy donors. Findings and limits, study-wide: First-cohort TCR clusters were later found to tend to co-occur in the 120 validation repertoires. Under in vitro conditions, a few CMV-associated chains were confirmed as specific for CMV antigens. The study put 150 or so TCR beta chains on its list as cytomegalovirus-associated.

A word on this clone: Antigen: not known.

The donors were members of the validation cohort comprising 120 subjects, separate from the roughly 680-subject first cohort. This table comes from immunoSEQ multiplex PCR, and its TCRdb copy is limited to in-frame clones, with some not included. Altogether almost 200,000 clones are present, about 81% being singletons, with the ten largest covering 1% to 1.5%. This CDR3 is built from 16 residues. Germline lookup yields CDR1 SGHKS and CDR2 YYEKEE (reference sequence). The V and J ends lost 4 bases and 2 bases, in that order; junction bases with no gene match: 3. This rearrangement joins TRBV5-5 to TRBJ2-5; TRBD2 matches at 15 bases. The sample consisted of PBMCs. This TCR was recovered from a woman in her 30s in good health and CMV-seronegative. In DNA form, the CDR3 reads TGTGCCAGCAGCCAAGGACTAGCGGGGGGGCAAGAGACCCAGTACTTC. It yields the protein CASSQGLAGGQETQYF.